This TCR beta chain comes out of a study of shared clonotypes between healthy human individuals. Findings and limits, study-wide: Non-shared clonotypes displayed generation probabilities falling below those of clonotypes present in all four donors. Read depth was anticipated to influence clonotype sharing among donors.

Losses at the gene ends were 1 base for V and 5 bases for J; bases not matched to a gene: 5. Germline values: CDR1 SGHRS, CDR2 YFSETQ. The CDR3 is 15 amino acids. Comments on this clone: Its antigen is still unknown.

The repertoire was sequenced with immunoSEQ multiplex PCR; TCRdb's copy has only in-frame clones and lacks some. This sample has roughly 2,500,000 clones; approximately 93% occur once, and the top ten carry 0.36%. Input material: naive CD4+ T cells from PBMCs. Subset denoted: CD45RA+ positively selected. This sequence originates from a young man in good health. Some clones in this sample may be carry-over from other donors' samples. V gene TRBV5-1 combines with J gene TRBJ1-1, with 10 bases identical to TRBD1. The CDR3 nucleotides are TGCGCCAGCAGCTTGACGACAGGGGGCGAGACTGAAGCTTTCTTT. Residues: CASSLTTGGETEAFF.